This is a list of T cell receptor beta chains from one sample in a study of blood T cell repertoires in COVID-19. Repertoires were generated with immunoSEQ multiplex PCR, while TCRdb's copy carries only in-frame clones and drops some. The sample lists about 130,000 clones; more than 70% were seen once. The sample was peripheral blood. Receptors were obtained from a human donor in a cohort sampled during active COVID-19. The CDR3 runs from the conserved cysteine through the conserved F or W. The D gene is left open where the match is weak. The size entry is marked missing in some rows and otherwise reads once, few, many or a size class.

clone size,V gene,J gene,D gene,CDR3 protein,CDR3 DNA
few,TRBV7-9,TRBJ1-1,NA,CASSLYGTSNTEAFF,TGTGCCAGCAGCTTATACGGGACATCGAACACTGAAGCTTTCTTT
NA,TRBV7-2,TRBJ2-5,TRBD1,CASSSDRGRGETQYF,TGTGCCAGCAGCTCGGACAGGGGGCGCGGAGAGACCCAGTACTTC
NA,TRBV7-9,TRBJ1-2,NA,CASSSGTTNYGYTF,TGTGCCAGCAGCTCCGGGACAACTAACTATGGCTACACCTTC
NA,TRBV30,TRBJ1-2,TRBD1,CAWKGRGDYGYTF,TGTGCCTGGAAAGGCAGGGGGGACTATGGCTACACCTTC
NA,TRBV9,TRBJ2-5,TRBD1,CASSDSSRDRDQETQYF,TGTGCCAGCAGCGATTCCTCCCGGGACAGGGATCAAGAGACCCAGTACTTC
NA,TRBV3-1/TRBV3-2,TRBJ1-1,NA,CASSQDMTVNTEAFF,TGTGCCAGCAGCCAAGATATGACAGTGAACACTGAAGCTTTCTTT
NA,TRBV7-2,TRBJ1-3,TRBD1,CASSARQGFQNTIYF,TGTGCCAGCAGCGCCAGACAGGGGTTTCAAAACACCATATATTTT
NA,TRBV2,TRBJ1-6,TRBD1,CARGTENSPLHF,TGTGCCAGGGGGACAGAGAATTCACCCCTCCACTTT
few,TRBV29-1,TRBJ1-5,NA,CSVAGQYDQPQHF,TGCAGCGTTGCAGGACAGTATGATCAGCCCCAGCATTTT
NA,TRBV19,TRBJ2-3,NA,CASSMGLYTDTQYF,TGTGCCAGTAGTATGGGACTCTACACAGATACGCAGTATTTT
NA,TRBV6-5,TRBJ2-5,NA,CASSYGDGVSQETQYF,TGTGCCAGCAGTTACGGCGACGGGGTCTCCCAAGAGACCCAGTACTTC
NA,TRBV5-1,TRBJ1-4,NA,CASSLGPGEKLFF,TGCGCCAGCAGCTTGGGGCCAGGAGAAAAACTGTTTTTT
NA,TRBV18,TRBJ1-1,NA,CASSKGAENTEAFF,TGTGCCAGCTCAAAAGGGGCAGAGAACACTGAAGCTTTCTTT
NA,TRBV5-4,TRBJ1-4,NA,CASSLAGGQKNEKLFF,TGTGCCAGCAGCTTGGCCGGGGGGCAGAAAAATGAAAAACTGTTTTTT
NA,TRBV7-2,TRBJ1-2,TRBD1,CASSLAAGGFYGYTF,TGTGCCAGCAGCTTAGCGGCAGGGGGTTTCTATGGCTACACCTTC
NA,TRBV6-7,TRBJ2-2,TRBD1,CASSTPRQGSGELFF,TGTGCCAGCAGTACGCCGAGACAGGGTTCCGGGGAGCTGTTTTTT
NA,TRBV9,TRBJ2-1,NA,CASSGYDNEQFF,TGTGCCAGCAGCGGCTATGACAATGAGCAGTTCTTC
NA,TRBV4-3,TRBJ2-2,NA,CASSQEPGSNTGELFF,TGCGCCAGCAGCCAAGAACCGGGTTCCAACACCGGGGAGCTGTTTTTT
NA,TRBV6-5,TRBJ1-3,NA,CASLTGNTIYF,TGTGCCAGCTTGACAGGAAACACCATATATTTT
NA,TRBV7-7,TRBJ1-6,NA,CASSLATGQPLSYNSPLHF,TGTGCTAGCAGCTTAGCTACAGGACAGCCTCTCTCCTATAATTCACCCCTCCACTTT
NA,TRBV5-4,TRBJ2-1,TRBD2,CASSFAQRGGNEQFF,TGTGCCAGCAGCTTCGCCCAGCGGGGGGGCAATGAGCAGTTCTTC
NA,TRBV12-3/TRBV12-4,TRBJ1-2,NA,CASASGVSYTF,TGTGCCAGCGCCAGCGGGGTGAGCTACACCTTC
NA,TRBV5-1,TRBJ2-1,NA,CASSLIRTAYNEQFF,TGCGCCAGCAGCTTGATTCGGACAGCATACAATGAGCAGTTCTTC
NA,TRBV3-1/TRBV3-2,TRBJ1-4,TRBD1,CASRYRGELFF,TGTGCCAGCAGGTACAGGGGAGAACTGTTTTTT
NA,TRBV12-3/TRBV12-4,TRBJ1-1,NA,CASSPGLYTEAFF,TGTGCCAGCAGTCCGGGTTTATACACTGAAGCTTTCTTT
NA,TRBV6-5,TRBJ1-5,TRBD1,CASSQQGANQPQHF,TGTGCCAGCAGCCAACAGGGGGCAAACCAGCCCCAGCATTTT
NA,TRBV5-6,TRBJ2-3,TRBD2,CASSSGTSWDTQYF,TGTGCCAGCAGCTCCGGGACTAGCTGGGATACGCAGTATTTT
NA,TRBV18,TRBJ2-4,NA,CASSPPHSRAKNIQYF,TGTGCCAGCTCACCACCGCACAGCAGGGCCAAAAACATTCAGTACTTC
NA,TRBV2,TRBJ2-1,TRBD2,CASSENSGGAYEQFF,TGTGCCAGCAGTGAAAATAGCGGGGGGGCTTATGAGCAGTTCTTC
few,TRBV11-2,TRBJ1-6,NA,CASSLVLGHTSPLHF,TGTGCCAGCAGCTTGGTCTTAGGACATACTTCACCCCTCCACTTT
NA,TRBV24-1,TRBJ2-1,TRBD1,CATSDSGQPLYHEQFF,TGTGCCACCAGTGACTCGGGACAGCCGCTGTACCATGAGCAGTTCTTC
NA,TRBV9,TRBJ1-1,TRBD1,CASGSNRGQRDTEAFF,TGTGCCAGCGGATCGAACAGGGGGCAACGGGACACTGAAGCTTTTTTT
NA,TRBV9,TRBJ1-4,TRBD1,CASSRTGVWEKLFF,TGTGCCAGCAGCCGGACAGGGGTTTGGGAAAAACTGTTTTTT
NA,TRBV11-2,TRBJ2-5,NA,CASSLGGRLAQYF,TGTGCCAGCAGCTTAGGAGGGCGGTTGGCCCAGTACTTC
NA,TRBV19,TRBJ2-7,TRBD1,CATSNRGADEQYF,TGTGCCACCTCTAACAGGGGAGCAGACGAGCAGTACTTC
NA,TRBV5-5,TRBJ1-1,NA,CASSLEQGRTIDTEAFF,TGTGCCAGCAGCTTGGAACAGGGTCGTACCATCGACACTGAAGCTTTCTTT
NA,TRBV30,TRBJ2-5,NA,CAWSVAGEEETQYF,TGTGCCTGGAGTGTAGCAGGGGAAGAAGAGACCCAGTACTTC
NA,TRBV12-5,TRBJ2-3,NA,CASGSFSTDTQYF,TGTGCTAGTGGTTCCTTTAGCACAGATACGCAGTATTTT
once,TRBV28,TRBJ1-6,NA,CASSPTGPDNSPLHF,TGTGCCAGCAGCCCGACAGGTCCCGATAATTCACCCCTCCACTTT
NA,TRBV7-2,TRBJ1-4,NA,CASSLAGVGEKLFF,TGTGCCAGCAGCTTAGCAGGGGTAGGAGAAAAACTGTTTTTT